Listed below are T cell receptor beta chains from one sample, sequenced in a study of regulatory T cells in long-lasting Graves disease. Each CDR3 protein is one row after TCRdb ran MiXCR on the multiplex PCR reads. The repertoire holds roughly 400,000 distinct CDR3 sequences, with 21% as singletons. Specimen: peripheral blood mononuclear cells (PBMCs), collected when the disease was refractory, from a patient treated with antithyroid drugs. The origin of the receptors is a female donor with Graves disease. The conserved cysteine and the conserved F or W are not part of the CDR3 here. For some rows the clone size is stated as once, few or many, or as a class when expanded; others skip it.

size: -; J: TRBJ1-5; V: TRBV3-1; length: 14; CDR3: ASSQMGPWTNQPQH
size: many; J: TRBJ2-5; V: TRBV5-4; length: 13; CDR3: ASSNRRTRQETQY
size: -; J: TRBJ1-2; V: TRBV3-1; length: 12; CDR3: ASSPTRGSYGYT
size: many; J: TRBJ2-2; V: TRBV9; length: 10; CDR3: ASSLGQGELF
size: -; J: TRBJ2-2; V: TRBV6-1; length: 13; CDR3: ASRRVAANTGELF
size: -; J: TRBJ2-3; V: TRBV9; length: 15; CDR3: ASSVGISGYWADTQY
size: -; J: TRBJ2-3; V: TRBV28; length: 13; CDR3: ASSLIGGAVDTQY
size: many; J: TRBJ1-5; V: TRBV28; length: 12; CDR3: ASSLRQGYQPQH
size: -; J: TRBJ2-7; V: TRBV7-8; length: 15; CDR3: ASRPGQAHGPIYEQY
size: many; J: TRBJ1-2; V: TRBV30; length: 12; CDR3: AWRAYVGSKGYT